This entry lists 27 T cell receptor beta chains sequenced from one sample in a study of CD8 T cells in Susac syndrome (dated by TCRdb to about 2019). Library construction relied on the immunoSEQ multiplex PCR assay. RNA was extracted using the RNeasy kit, and roughly 0.45 to 1 microgram was reverse transcribed with random hexamers. The public reads were reprocessed in TCRdb via fastp at Q25 and MiXCR, keeping in-frame beta chains. Each record represents a unique CDR3 protein, reported with the most common genes and DNA among its rows. The sample has approximately 170,000 distinct CDR3 sequences on record, approximately 92% of them singletons. The ten largest clones take up just over 0.13% of the sample. Sequencing used CD4+ T cells from PBMCs. Receptors were obtained from a human donor in good health.

The chain uses TRBV7-6 and TRBJ2-5; TRBD1 agrees at 11 bases. CDR1 is SGHVS, CDR2 FNYEAQ, per germline. This CDR3 is built from 16 residues. V lost 5 bases to trimming and J lost 4 bases; unmatched junction nucleotides: 9. The CDR3 region is CASSPISDRGRETQYF. The CDR3 bases are TGTGCCAGCAGCCCCATCTCGGACAGGGGGCGAGAGACCCAGTACTTC. The complete variable domain, with remaining parts taken from reference TRBV7-6 and TRBJ2-5, reads GAGVSQSPRYKVTKRGQDVALRCDPISGHVSLYWYRQALGQGPEFLTYFNYEAQQDKSGLPNDRFSAERPEGSISTLTIQRTEQRDSAMYRCASSPISDRGRETQYFGPGTRLLVL.

The chain recombines TRBV5-1 with TRBJ1-4, with D perhaps TRBD1 (6 bases). The length of the CDR3 is 13 residues. The V and J ends lost 6 bases and 5 bases respectively, with 11 bases between them. Germline lookup yields CDR1 SGHRS and CDR2 YFSETQ. The CDR3 DNA reads as TGCGCCAGCACGGACAGCCGAAATGAAAAACTGTTTTTT. Encoded protein: CASTDSRNEKLFF.

The rearrangement links TRBV7-2 to TRBJ2-3, with 7 nucleotides matching TRBD2. The CDR3 totals 15 residues. V lost 4 bases and J lost 6; bases outside the gene matches: 10. Germline V CDR1 and CDR2: SGHTA, FQGNSA. This CDR3 is CASSSPSGVGDTQYF. CDR3 coding DNA: TGTGCCAGCAGCTCCCCAAGCGGGGTGGGGGATACGCAGTATTTT.

This chain joins TRBV6-1 and TRBJ1-6; D might be TRBD1 (5 bases). Germline V gene data show CDR1 as MNHNS and CDR2 as SASEGT. Trimming pared 2 bases from V and 1 base from J, leaving 6 bases between. The CDR3 extends over 15 amino acids. The CDR3 is CASSERGSYNSPLHF. Here the CDR3 DNA reads TGTGCCAGCAGTGAAAGGGGATCCTATAATTCACCCCTCCACTTT.

The genes are TRBV6-2 or TRBV6-3 and TRBJ1-2; D not certain. Deletions cut 6 bases from V and 3 bases from J, with 8 bases between. Germline values: CDR1 MNHEY, CDR2 SVGEGT. The CDR3 covers 12 residues. CDR3 nucleotide sequence: TGTGCCAGCAGGCCGACCTACTATGGCTACACCTTC. Its translation is CASRPTYYGYTF.

This chain uses TRBV20-1 with TRBJ1-5; D is perhaps TRBD1 (5 bases). The ends were cut back, 0 bases at V and 6 bases at J, with 12 bases in the middle. The CDR3 length is 14 residues. Germline values: CDR1 DFQATT, CDR2 SNEGSKA (reference sequence). The CDR3 protein is CSARDGAGFQPQHF. CDR3 in DNA: TGCAGTGCTAGAGATGGGGCAGGTTTTCAGCCCCAGCATTTT.

This clonotype was seen only a few times. In DNA, the CDR3 is TGTGCCAGCAGCCAACGGGAGGGAAGCGGCTACACCTTC. This translates into CASSQREGSGYTF. J is TRBJ1-2 and V is TRBV4-2; no definite D call. CDR3 length: 13 residues. Germline lookup yields CDR1 LGHNA and CDR2 YNFKEQ. Trimming took off 2 bases at V and 8 bases at J, with 12 bases between the two ends.

J is TRBJ1-1 and V is TRBV4-2; D uncertain. Germline CDR1 and CDR2: LGHNA and YNFKEQ. Trimming removed 0 bases from V and 5 bases from J, with 10 bases in between. The CDR3 sequence is 14 residues long. For the CDR3, the DNA is TGTGCCAGCAGCCAAGACCTAATAGGGACTGAAGCTTTCTTT. Translating it yields CASSQDLIGTEAFF.

The V and J genes are TRBV18 and TRBJ2-3; maybe TRBD2 (6 bases). V was clipped by 0 bases and J by 1 base, with 11 bases between them. The CDR3 length is 16 residues. CDR1 and CDR2 from the germline V gene are KGHSH and LQKENI. CDR3 amino acids: CASSPPARGGTDTQYF. The CDR3 DNA follows: TGTGCCAGCTCACCACCGGCTCGCGGGGGCACAGATACGCAGTATTTT.

This clonotype showed up just a few times. The V gene is TRBV7-2, the J gene TRBJ2-5, with D perhaps TRBD1 or TRBD2 (7 bases each). The CDR3 totals 14 residues. Germline V lookup: CDR1 SGHTA, CDR2 FQGNSA. Trimming removed 5 bases at V and 5 bases at J, with 15 bases between. The CDR3, as DNA: TGTGCCAGCAGCCAGGGGGGGGCAGGGGAGACCCAGTACTTC. Translation: CASSQGGAGETQYF.

The chain is built from TRBV15 and TRBJ2-7; 7 nucleotides align to TRBD2. V trimming: 2 bases; J trimming: 2 bases; junction bases outside the gene matches: 9. Germline-derived CDR1 and CDR2 are LNHNV and YYDKDF (reference sequence). This CDR3 has 16 residues. CDR3 nucleotide sequence: TGTGCCACCAGCAGACGCTTAGCGGGCCAACCCTACGAGCAGTACTTC. Encoded protein: CATSRRLAGQPYEQYF.

V and J are TRBV7-8 and TRBJ1-3, with 7 bases identical to TRBD1. The trim removed 2 bases at V and 0 bases at J, leaving 7 bases unmatched. CDR3 length: 17 residues. Germline assignment: CDR1 SGHVS and CDR2 FQNEAQ. CDR3: CASSLLTGSSSGNTIYF. DNA of the CDR3: TGTGCCAGCAGCTTATTGACAGGGTCCAGCTCTGGAAACACCATATATTTT.

The chain recombines TRBV5-1 with TRBJ2-3; TRBD2 matches at 11 bases. The CDR3 extends over 15 amino acids. V trimming: 4 bases; J trimming: 5 bases; junction bases outside the gene matches: 6. CDR1 SGHRS and CDR2 YFSETQ come from the germline V gene. The chain's CDR3 is CASSPGLAELDTQYF. The CDR3 DNA sequence: TGCGCCAGCAGCCCGGGACTAGCGGAACTAGATACGCAGTATTTT.

The CDR3 region is CAWGQNYGYTF. Here the CDR3 DNA reads TGTGCCTGGGGACAGAACTATGGCTACACCTTC. This chain joins TRBV30 and TRBJ1-2; perhaps TRBD1 as D (6 bases). Deletions cut 5 bases from V and 2 bases from J, with 6 bases between. Germline-derived CDR1 and CDR2 are GTSNPN and SVGIG (reference sequence). This CDR3 has 11 residues.

This chain uses TRBV9 with TRBJ2-5; the D call may be TRBD1 or TRBD2 (5 bases each). The length of the CDR3 is 12 residues. Trimming left V 2 bases short and J 3 bases short, with 5 bases between. Per the germline V gene, CDR1 is SGDLS and CDR2 is YYNGEE. CDR3 protein: CASSVGEETQYF. Here the CDR3 DNA reads TGTGCCAGCAGCGTGGGGGAAGAGACCCAGTACTTC.

This sequence joins TRBV18 and TRBJ2-5; no firm D call. V lost 2 bases to trimming and J lost 5 bases, with 6 bases between them. Germline V gene lookup returns CDR1 KGHSH and CDR2 LQKENI. This CDR3 region has 12 residues. CDR3 protein: CASSPDPETQYF. For the CDR3, the DNA is TGTGCCAGCTCACCAGATCCGGAGACCCAGTACTTC.

The chain's CDR3 is CASSRTGLNTGELFF. The DNA for the CDR3 is TGTGCCAGCTCACGCACGGGGCTGAACACCGGGGAGCTGTTTTTT. The V call is TRBV18, the J call TRBJ2-2; either TRBD1 or TRBD2 may fit D (5 bases each). Per the germline V gene, CDR1 is KGHSH and CDR2 is LQKENI. Trimming stripped 4 bases from V and 1 base from J, with 10 bases between. This CDR3 is built from 15 residues.

This chain connects TRBV7-9 to TRBJ1-4; unclear D gene. The V gene lost 4 bases and the J gene lost 7 bases, with 7 bases spanning the gap. CDR3 length equals 12 residues. Germline loops: CDR1 SEHNR, CDR2 FQNEAQ (reference sequence). CDR3 sequence reads: CASSSASEKLFF. Written as DNA, the CDR3 is TGTGCCAGCAGCTCCGCGTCTGAAAAACTGTTTTTT.

The chain is built from TRBV7-2 and TRBJ2-3; D is perhaps TRBD1 or TRBD2 (5 bases each). The V end was cut by 1 base, the J end by 11 bases, with 10 bases between. The CDR3 loop spans 12 amino acids. Germline CDR1 SGHTA, CDR2 FQGNSA. DNA for the CDR3: TGTGCCAGCAGCTTAGTCGGGACCCGGCAGTATTTT. This encodes CASSLVGTRQYF. The full variable domain, its missing parts supplied by reference TRBV7-2 and TRBJ2-3, is GAGVSQSPSNKVTEKGKDVELRCDPISGHTALYWYRQSLGQGLEFLIYFQGNSAPDKSGLPSDRFSAERTGGSVSTLTIQRTQQEDSAVYLCASSLVGTRQYFGPGTRLTVL.

This clonotype was detected once. This chain joins TRBV29-1 and TRBJ1-2; 9 bases fit TRBD1. The CDR3 has 13 amino acids. CDR1 and CDR2 from the germline V gene are SQVTM and ANQGSEA. The J segment lost 3 bases and the V segment lost 7 bases, leaving 6 bases of the junction unmatched. The CDR3 bases are TGCAGCGCTCCGGGACAGGGAGACTATGGCTACACCTTC. Residues: CSAPGQGDYGYTF.

This clonotype was counted once. The rearrangement links TRBV14 to TRBJ2-3; D ambiguous. Germline V gives CDR1 SGHDN, CDR2 FVKESK. The CDR3 has 14 amino acids. The V gene lost 0 bases and the J gene lost 3 bases, with 7 bases spanning the gap. The CDR3 DNA reads as TGTGCCAGCAGCCAAGATAAAATGACAGATACGCAGTATTTT. Its protein is CASSQDKMTDTQYF.

The rearrangement links TRBV10-3 to TRBJ2-3; D call uncertain. Germline V lookup: CDR1 ENHRY, CDR2 SYGVKD. Trimming took 3 bases from V and 2 from J, leaving 3 bases between them. This CDR3 contains 12 residues. The CDR3 loop reads CAISDTTDTQYF. The CDR3 DNA is TGTGCCATCAGTGATACCACAGATACGCAGTATTTT.

This sequence joins TRBV5-6 and TRBJ2-4; the D gene is possibly TRBD1 (5 bases). V was cut by 0 bases and J by 7 bases, with 11 bases left in between. The CDR3 length is 14 residues. Germline CDR1 and CDR2: SGHDT and YYEEEE. CDR3 amino acids: CASSLDRLGNIQYF. The CDR3, as DNA: TGTGCCAGCAGCTTGGACAGGTTGGGGAACATTCAGTACTTC.

DNA for the CDR3: TGTGCCATCAGTGAGTTCAGACTAGCGGGGGCCTACGAGCAGTACTTC. Translated: CAISEFRLAGAYEQYF. V usage is TRBV10-3 and J usage is TRBJ2-7; 12 nucleotides match TRBD2. Trimming at V came to 1 base and at J to 2 bases, leaving 3 bases not matched to a gene. The CDR3 runs 16 residues. Germline CDR1 reads ENHRY; CDR2 reads SYGVKD.

This clonotype was counted only a few times. V usage is TRBV18 and J usage is TRBJ1-2; D not certain. This CDR3 has 11 residues. Trimming pared 1 base from V and 6 bases from J, leaving 3 bases between. The germline V gene has CDR1 KGHSH and CDR2 LQKENI. The chain's CDR3 is CASSPRDGYTF. In DNA, the CDR3 is TGTGCCAGCTCACCACGGGATGGCTACACCTTC.

The chain links TRBV6-1 to TRBJ1-6, with 9 bases fitting TRBD1. The V gene's germline CDR1 is MNHNS and CDR2 SASEGT. The CDR3 is 15 amino acids. Trimming at V came to 4 bases and at J to 5 bases, leaving 3 bases not matched to a gene. The DNA of the CDR3 is TGTGCCAGCAGTGTACGGACAGGGGATAATTCACCCCTCCACTTT. It is translated as CASSVRTGDNSPLHF.

This chain joins TRBV18 and TRBJ1-4; D perhaps matches TRBD1 (5 bases). Trimming pared 3 bases from V and 4 bases from J, leaving 15 bases between. Germline lookup yields CDR1 KGHSH and CDR2 LQKENI. This CDR3 contains 16 residues. DNA of the CDR3: TGTGCCAGCTCACCCACCGCCGACAGCTATAATGAAAAACTGTTTTTT. This encodes CASSPTADSYNEKLFF.